This T cell receptor beta chain is drawn from a study of technical replicates of blood from a few donors. Only in-frame clones appear in the TCRdb table, and some are missing; sequencing was by immunoSEQ multiplex PCR. The repertoire holds about 88,000 clones, with 95% as singletons. The CDR3 consists of 13 residues. Germline CDR1 and CDR2: MGHDK and SYGVNS. Trimming removed 7 bases at V and 6 bases at J, with 16 bases between. V gene TRBV25-1 combines with J gene TRBJ2-7; weak D call: TRBD2 (6 bases). Sequenced material: T cells isolated from PBMCs. The TCR was taken from a human donor in good health. Here the CDR3 reads CASKLDGGSEQYF. CDR3 nucleotide sequence: TGTGCCAGCAAATTAGACGGAGGGAGCGAGCAGTACTTC.